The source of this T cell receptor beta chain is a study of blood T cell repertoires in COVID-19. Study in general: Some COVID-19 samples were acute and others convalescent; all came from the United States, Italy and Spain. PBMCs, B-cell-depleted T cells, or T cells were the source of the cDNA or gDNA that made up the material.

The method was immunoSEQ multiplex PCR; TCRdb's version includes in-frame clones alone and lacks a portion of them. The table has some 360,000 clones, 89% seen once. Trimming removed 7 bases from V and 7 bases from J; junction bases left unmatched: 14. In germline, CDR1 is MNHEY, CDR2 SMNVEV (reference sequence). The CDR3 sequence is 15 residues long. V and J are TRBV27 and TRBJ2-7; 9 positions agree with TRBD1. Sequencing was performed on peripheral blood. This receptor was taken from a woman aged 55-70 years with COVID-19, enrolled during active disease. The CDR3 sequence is CASNDPGQGSREQYF. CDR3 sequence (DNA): TGTGCCAGCAACGACCCGGGACAGGGCTCGCGGGAGCAGTACTTC.